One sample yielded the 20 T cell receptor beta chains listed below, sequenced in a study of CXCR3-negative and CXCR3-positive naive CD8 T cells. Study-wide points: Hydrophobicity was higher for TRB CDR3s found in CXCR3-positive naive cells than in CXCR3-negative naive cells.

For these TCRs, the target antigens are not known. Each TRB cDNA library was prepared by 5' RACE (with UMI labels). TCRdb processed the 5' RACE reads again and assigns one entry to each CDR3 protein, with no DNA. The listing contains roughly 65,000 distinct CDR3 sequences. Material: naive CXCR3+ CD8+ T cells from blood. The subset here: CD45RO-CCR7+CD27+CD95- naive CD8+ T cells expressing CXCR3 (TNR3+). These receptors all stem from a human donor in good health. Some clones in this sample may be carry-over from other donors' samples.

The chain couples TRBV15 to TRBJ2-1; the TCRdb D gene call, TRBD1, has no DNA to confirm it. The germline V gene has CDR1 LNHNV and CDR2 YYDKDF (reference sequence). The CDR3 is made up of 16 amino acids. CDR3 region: CATSKRWGQGAGEQFF.

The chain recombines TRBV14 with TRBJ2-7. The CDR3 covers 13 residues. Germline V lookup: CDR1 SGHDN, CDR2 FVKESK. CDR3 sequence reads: CASSEDLSYEQYF.

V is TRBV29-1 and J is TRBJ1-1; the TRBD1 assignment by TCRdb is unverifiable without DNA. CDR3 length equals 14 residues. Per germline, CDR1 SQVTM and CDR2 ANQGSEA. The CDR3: CSVDGGSLNTEAFF. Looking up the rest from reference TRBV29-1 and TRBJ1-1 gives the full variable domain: SAVISQKPSRDICQRGTSLTIQCQVDSQVTMMFWYRQQPGQSLTLIATANQGSEATYESGFVIDKFPISRPNLTFSTLTVSNMSPEDSSIYLCSVDGGSLNTEAFFGQGTRLTVV.

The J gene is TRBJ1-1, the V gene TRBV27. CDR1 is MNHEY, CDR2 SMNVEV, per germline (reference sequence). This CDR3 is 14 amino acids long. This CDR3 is CASSPGVVNTEAFF.

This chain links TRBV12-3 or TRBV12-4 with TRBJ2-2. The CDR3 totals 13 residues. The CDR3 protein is CASSPENTGELFF.

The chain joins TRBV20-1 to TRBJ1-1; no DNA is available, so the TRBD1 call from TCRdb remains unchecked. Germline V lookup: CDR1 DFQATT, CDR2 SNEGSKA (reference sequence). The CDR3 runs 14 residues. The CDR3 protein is CSAFRTGGNTEAFF.

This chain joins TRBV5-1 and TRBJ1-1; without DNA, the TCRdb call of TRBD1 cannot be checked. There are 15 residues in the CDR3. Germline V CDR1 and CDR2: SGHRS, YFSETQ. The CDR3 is CASSWPPQGYTEAFF.

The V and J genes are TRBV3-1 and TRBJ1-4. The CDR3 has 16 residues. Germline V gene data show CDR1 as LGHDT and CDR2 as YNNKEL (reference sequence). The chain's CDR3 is CASSQERVDPGEKLFF.

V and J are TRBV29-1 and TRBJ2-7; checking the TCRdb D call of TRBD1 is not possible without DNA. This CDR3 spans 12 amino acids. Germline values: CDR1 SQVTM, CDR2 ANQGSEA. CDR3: CSVRRQGTEQYF.

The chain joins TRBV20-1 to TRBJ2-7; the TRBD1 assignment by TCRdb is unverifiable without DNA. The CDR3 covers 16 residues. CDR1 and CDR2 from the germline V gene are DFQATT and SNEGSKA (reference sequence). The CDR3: CSAQAPQRDTIYEQYF.

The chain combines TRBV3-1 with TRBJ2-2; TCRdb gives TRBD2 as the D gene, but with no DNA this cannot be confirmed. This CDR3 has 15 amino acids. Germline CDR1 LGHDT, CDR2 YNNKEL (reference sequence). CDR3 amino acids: CASSQESGLTGELFF.

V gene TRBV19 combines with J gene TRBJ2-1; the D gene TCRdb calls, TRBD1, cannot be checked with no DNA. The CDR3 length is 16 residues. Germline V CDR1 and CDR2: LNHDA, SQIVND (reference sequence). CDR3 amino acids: CASTRYGGNSYNEQFF. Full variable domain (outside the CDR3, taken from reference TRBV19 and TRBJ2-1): DGGITQSPKYLFRKEGQNVTLSCEQNLNHDAMYWYRQDPGQGLRLIYYSQIVNDFQKGDIAEGYSVSREKKESFPLTVTSAQKNPTAFYLCASTRYGGNSYNEQFFGPGTRLTVL.

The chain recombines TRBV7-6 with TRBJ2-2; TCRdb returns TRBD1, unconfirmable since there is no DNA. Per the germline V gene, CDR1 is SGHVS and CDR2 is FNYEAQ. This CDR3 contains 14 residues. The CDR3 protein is CASSRRTGAGELFF.

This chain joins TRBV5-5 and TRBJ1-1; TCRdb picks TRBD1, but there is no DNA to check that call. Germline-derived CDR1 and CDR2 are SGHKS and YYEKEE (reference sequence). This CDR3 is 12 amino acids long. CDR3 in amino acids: CASSWNRVSAFF.

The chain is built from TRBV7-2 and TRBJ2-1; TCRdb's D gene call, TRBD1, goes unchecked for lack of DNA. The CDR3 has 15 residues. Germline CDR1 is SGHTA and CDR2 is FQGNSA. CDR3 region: CASSNFRTDDNEQFF. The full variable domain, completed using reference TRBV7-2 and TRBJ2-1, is GAGVSQSPSNKVTEKGKDVELRCDPISGHTALYWYRQSLGQGLEFLIYFQGNSAPDKSGLPSDRFSAERTGGSVSTLTIQRTQQEDSAVYLCASSNFRTDDNEQFFGPGTRLTVL.

The CDR3 sequence is CSARGRTTVYSGNTIYF. The V gene is TRBV20-1, the J gene TRBJ1-3. Germline values: CDR1 DFQATT, CDR2 SNEGSKA (reference sequence). The CDR3 runs to 17 residues.

The CDR3 sequence: CASSMGTGRYEQYF. The chain combines TRBV19 with TRBJ2-7; the TCRdb D gene call, TRBD1, has no DNA to confirm it. The CDR3 sequence is 14 residues long. Germline V gene lookup returns CDR1 LNHDA and CDR2 SQIVND (reference sequence).

The CDR3 loop is CASSLQVMNTEAFF. The rearrangement uses TRBV5-1 and TRBJ1-1. CDR3 length equals 14 residues. The V gene's germline CDR1 is SGHRS and CDR2 YFSETQ. Looking up the rest from reference TRBV5-1 and TRBJ1-1 gives the full variable domain: KAGVTQTPRYLIKTRGQQVTLSCSPISGHRSVSWYQQTPGQGLQFLFEYFSETQRNKGNFPGRFSGRQFSNSRSEMNVSTLELGDSALYLCASSLQVMNTEAFFGQGTRLTVV.

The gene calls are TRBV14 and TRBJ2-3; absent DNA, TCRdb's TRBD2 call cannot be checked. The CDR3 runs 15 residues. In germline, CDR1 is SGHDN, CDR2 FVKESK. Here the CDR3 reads CASSRRTSGTDTQYF.

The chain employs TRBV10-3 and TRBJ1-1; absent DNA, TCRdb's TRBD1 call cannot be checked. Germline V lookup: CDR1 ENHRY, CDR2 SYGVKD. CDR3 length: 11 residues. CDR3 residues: CAISERGDAFF.